Sequencing of this T cell receptor beta chain was carried out in a study of T cell responses to AZD1222 COVID-19 vaccine. General study results and limits: Baseline serology detected seropositivity in only 6 or 7 AZD1222 recipients. Mapped onto spike, vaccine-associated CD4 TCRs spanned it and were dominant at 160-218 and 743-854.

The V end lost 4 bases, the J end lost 3 bases, and 9 bases lay between the germline ends. Per germline, CDR1 LGHNA and CDR2 YNFKEQ. The CDR3 contains 13 residues. Method: immunoSEQ multiplex PCR; TCRdb's copy keeps in-frame clones and lacks some. The data show 70,000 to 90,000 clones, roughly 87% seen once. For this clone: The target antigen is unknown.

Source: peripheral blood, taken 28 days after the second AZD1222 dose. This clonotype was obtained from an adult who received the AZD1222 COVID-19 vaccine. The V call is TRBV4-2, the J call TRBJ1-2; D unresolved. The CDR3 nucleotides are TGTGCCAGCAGCCTAGACGTTGACTATGGCTACACCTTC. This gives the protein CASSLDVDYGYTF.